This T cell receptor (beta chain) was sequenced for a study of T cell responses to AZD1222 COVID-19 vaccine. This CDR3 has 13 amino acids. Germline assignment: CDR1 ENHRY and CDR2 SYGVKD. Trimming at V came to 10 bases and at J to 4 bases, leaving 3 bases not matched to a gene. Study results and limitations: Close to half of spike-specific TCRs reportedly recognize unmutated variant regions.

The table lists this clone with a few counts. Its specificity is not known. Sequencing used immunoSEQ multiplex PCR; TCRdb keeps in-frame clones, though not all of them. The repertoire holds 100,000 to 150,000 clones, with about 88% as singletons. Material: peripheral blood, obtained 28 days after the second AZD1222 dose. The receptor was derived from an adult who received the AZD1222 COVID-19 vaccine. V gene TRBV10-3 combines with J gene TRBJ1-4; 10 bases map to TRBD1. CDR3 region: CATGQGVNEKLFF. The CDR3 DNA sequence: TGTGCCACCGGACAGGGGGTTAATGAAAAACTGTTTTTT.